Below, 25 T cell receptor beta chains from the same sample are listed, as sequenced in a study of OX40 agonist ivuxolimab in advanced cancers. Using immunoSEQ multiplex PCR, the repertoire was profiled, and TCRdb retains in-frame clones only, with some absent. The table lists about 37,000 clones, 70% to 90% of them singletons. The specimen was CD4+ or CD8+ T cells sorted from blood, collected in a trial of the OX40 agonist ivuxolimab. The source of these receptors is an adult with an advanced solid tumor such as melanoma, head and neck, liver or kidney cancer.

The CDR3: CASSLSTTDTQYF. The CDR3 DNA follows: TGTGCCAGCAGCTTAAGCACCACAGATACGCAGTATTTT. The chain couples TRBV11-3 to TRBJ2-3; D is uncertain. Trimming removed 2 bases at V and 2 bases at J, with 5 bases between. The CDR3 is 13 residues long. Germline CDR1 and CDR2: SGHNT and YENEEA.

The chain couples TRBV6-1 to TRBJ2-5, with no clear D. The germline CDR1 and CDR2 sequences are MNHNS and SASEGT. The V end was cut by 6 bases, the J end by 2 bases, with 4 bases between. CDR3 length: 11 amino acids. The CDR3 DNA follows: TGTGCCAGCAGACTTCAAGAGACCCAGTACTTC. Protein product: CASRLQETQYF.

This chain joins TRBV9 and TRBJ2-3; the D is unclear. Germline V CDR1 and CDR2: SGDLS, YYNGEE. The CDR3 sequence is 14 residues long. With 5 bases removed from V and 6 bases from J, the gap between germline ends came to 16 bases. CDR3 loop: CASRMDPRADTQYF. The CDR3 nucleotides are TGTGCCAGCAGAATGGACCCTCGGGCCGATACGCAGTATTTT.

CDR3 sequence reads: CASSSPGVFEAFF. For the CDR3, the DNA is TGTGCCAGCAGTTCTCCGGGGGTATTTGAAGCTTTCTTT. The chain carries TRBV6-5 and TRBJ1-1, with D maybe TRBD1 (5 bases). The V gene lost 4 bases and the J gene lost 7 bases, with 13 bases spanning the gap. The CDR3 extends over 13 amino acids. CDR1 and CDR2 from the germline V gene are MNHEY and SVGAGI.

CDR3 protein: CASSQVAWSWEKLFF. The DNA for the CDR3 is TGCGCCAGCAGCCAAGTGGCCTGGTCGTGGGAAAAACTGTTTTTT. The genes are TRBV4-1 and TRBJ1-4; unclear D gene. This CDR3 comprises 15 residues. CDR1 is MGHRA, CDR2 YSYEKL, per germline. Trimming cost V 1 base and J 8 bases, with 14 bases left between them.

The V call is TRBV29-1, the J call TRBJ2-7, with D hard to call. The CDR3 totals 11 residues. V was trimmed by 4 bases and J by 9 bases, leaving 13 bases between them. Germline loops: CDR1 SQVTM, CDR2 ANQGSEA. The CDR3 loop reads CSVGGGLGQYF. The CDR3 nucleotides read TGCAGCGTTGGGGGTGGGCTCGGGCAGTACTTC.

The V call is TRBV5-4, the J call TRBJ1-6, with TRBD1 matching over 9 bases. The CDR3 sequence is 15 residues long. V lost 4 bases and J lost 9; bases outside the gene matches: 8. Germline CDR1 and CDR2: SGHNT and YYREEE (reference sequence). In DNA form, the CDR3 reads TGTGCCAGCAGCCAGACCCGGGACAGGGCTTCACCCCTCCACTTT. Residues: CASSQTRDRASPLHF.

The V and J genes are TRBV19 and TRBJ2-5; no firm D call. Germline lookup yields CDR1 LNHDA and CDR2 SQIVND (reference sequence). V gave up 6 bases and J gave up 2 bases, with 16 bases separating them. The CDR3 runs to 15 residues. The CDR3 coding sequence is TGTGCCAGTAGCAGAGGTGATGCAGGACAAGAGACCCAGTACTTC. Encoded protein: CASSRGDAGQETQYF.

The CDR3 reads CASSPASGYLYNEQFF. The CDR3 nucleotides are TGTGCCAGCAGTCCGGCTAGCGGTTATCTATACAATGAGCAGTTCTTC. The chain is built from TRBV25-1 and TRBJ2-1; 7 bases line up with TRBD2. The CDR3 covers 16 residues. V dropped 5 bases and J dropped 4; count of bases not matched to a gene: 11. Looked up from germline, CDR1 is MGHDK and CDR2 is SYGVNS.

The rearrangement uses TRBV5-1 and TRBJ2-1; 14 nucleotides match TRBD2. V was clipped by 4 bases and J by 5 bases; unmatched bases: 11. CDR3 length: 18 residues. In germline, CDR1 is SGHRS, CDR2 YFSETQ. The CDR3 loop is CASSPGLAGVGSHNEQFF. In DNA, the CDR3 is TGCGCCAGCAGCCCGGGACTAGCGGGAGTTGGGAGCCACAATGAGCAGTTCTTC.

The J gene is TRBJ2-4, the V gene TRBV13; TRBD1 agrees at 10 bases. CDR3 length equals 21 residues. The germline V gene has CDR1 PRHDT and CDR2 FYEKMQ (reference sequence). V shed 2 bases, J shed 0 bases, and the junction held 16 bases outside the gene matches. Written as DNA, the CDR3 is TGTGCCAGCAGCTTAACCGGAGGTCGACAGGGGGCACCTCTAGCCAAAAACATTCAGTACTTC. Translation gives CASSLTGGRQGAPLAKNIQYF.

The chain couples TRBV18 to TRBJ2-5, with TRBD2 matching over 7 bases. Losses at the gene ends were 5 bases for V and 5 bases for J; bases not matched to a gene: 11. The CDR3 length is 15 residues. Germline V gene data show CDR1 as KGHSH and CDR2 as LQKENI. The CDR3 is CASSSVGGREETQYF. CDR3 nucleotides: TGTGCCAGCTCATCGGTGGGCGGGAGAGAGGAGACCCAGTACTTC.

The rearrangement uses TRBV4-1 and TRBJ2-1, with D possibly matching TRBD2 (6 bases). The germline gives CDR1 MGHRA, CDR2 YSYEKL. V was shortened by 4 bases and J by 1 base, with 14 bases between the two germline ends. CDR3 length: 16 residues. The CDR3 nucleotides read TGCGCCAGCAGCCGACCTCTAGCGCCATCCTACAATGAGCAGTTCTTC. Its translation is CASSRPLAPSYNEQFF.

The chain couples TRBV5-1 to TRBJ2-3; D possibly corresponds to TRBD2 (5 bases). CDR1 is SGHRS, CDR2 YFSETQ, per germline. This CDR3 has 14 residues. The ends were cut back, 4 bases at V and 1 base at J, with 10 bases in the middle. The CDR3 is CASSTLGGTDTQYF. The CDR3 DNA reads as TGCGCCAGCAGCACCCTCGGGGGCACAGATACGCAGTATTTT. The whole variable domain, remainder taken from reference TRBV5-1 and TRBJ2-3, is KAGVTQTPRYLIKTRGQQVTLSCSPISGHRSVSWYQQTPGQGLQFLFEYFSETQRNKGNFPGRFSGRQFSNSRSEMNVSTLELGDSALYLCASSTLGGTDTQYFGPGTRLTVL.

The rearrangement joins TRBV6-1 to TRBJ2-7; D is uncertain. CDR3 length: 13 amino acids. CDR1 is MNHNS and CDR2 is SASEGT in the germline V gene. V was clipped by 2 bases and J by 2 bases, with 7 bases between them. CDR3 bases: TGTGCCAGCAGTGAACTTCAAGCCTACGAGCAGTACTTC. This translates into CASSELQAYEQYF.

V and J are TRBV5-1 and TRBJ1-1; unclear D gene. This CDR3 has 15 residues. Germline loops: CDR1 SGHRS, CDR2 YFSETQ. Between the trimmed V and J ends, which lost 2 bases and 1 base, there was a span of 12 bases. The CDR3 spells CASSLSPRPNTEAFF. In nucleotides, the CDR3 is TGCGCCAGCAGCTTATCTCCTCGACCGAACACTGAAGCTTTCTTT.

The chain links TRBV19 to TRBJ1-1; D not certain. The germline V and J ends were trimmed by 7 bases and 11 bases, with 14 bases remaining between them. Per the germline V gene, CDR1 is LNHDA and CDR2 is SQIVND (reference sequence). This CDR3 is built from 11 residues. Here the CDR3 reads CASTLLGWAFF. In DNA, the CDR3 is TGTGCCAGTACCCTTCTGGGGTGGGCTTTCTTT.

This clone was found once. This sequence joins TRBV2 and TRBJ1-2; TRBD1 might be the D (5 bases). CDR1 SNHLY and CDR2 FYNNEI come from the germline V gene. This CDR3 comprises 14 residues. The ends were cut back, 3 bases at V and 1 base at J, with 9 bases in the middle. In DNA form, the CDR3 reads TGTGCCAGCAGTGACATGGGGGGTAACTATGGCTACACCTTC. It translates to CASSDMGGNYGYTF. The whole variable domain, remainder taken from reference TRBV2 and TRBJ1-2, is EPEVTQTPSHQVTQMGQEVILRCVPISNHLYFYWYRQILGQKVEFLVSFYNNEISEKSEIFDDQFSVERPDGSNFTLKIRSTKLEDSAMYFCASSDMGGNYGYTFGSGTRLTVV.

This chain uses TRBV11-2 with TRBJ2-4, with TRBD2 as a possible D gene (6 bases). V gave up 6 bases and J gave up 8 bases, with 17 bases separating them. This CDR3 comprises 14 residues. Germline V gene lookup returns CDR1 SGHAT and CDR2 FQNNGV. Written as DNA, the CDR3 is TGTGCCAGCAGTCCGATGGAGGGTTCGGACATTCAGTACTTC. Translating it yields CASSPMEGSDIQYF.

This clone turned up a few times. This chain links TRBV5-1 with TRBJ2-7; D unclear. The CDR3 consists of 13 residues. Germline lookup yields CDR1 SGHRS and CDR2 YFSETQ. V lost 3 bases and J 0 bases, leaving 7 bases between the germline ends. The CDR3 coding sequence is TGCGCCAGCAGCTCCAGCGCCTCCTACGAGCAGTACTTC. Its translation: CASSSSASYEQYF.

The chain's CDR3 is CASRSANVLTF. The CDR3 coding sequence is TGTGCCAGCAGGTCGGCCAACGTCCTGACTTTC. The rearrangement joins TRBV28 to TRBJ2-6, with no clear D. Germline values: CDR1 MDHEN, CDR2 SYDVKM. This CDR3 is built from 11 residues. V was pared by 6 bases and J by 6 bases, with 3 bases between.

CDR3 sequence reads: CASSHHGTEETQYF. The CDR3 nucleotides are TGTGCCAGCAGCCATCACGGTACAGAAGAGACCCAGTACTTC. The gene calls are TRBV11-3 and TRBJ2-5; D not resolved. CDR1 is SGHNT, CDR2 YENEEA, per germline. The CDR3 has 14 amino acids. Trimming removed 5 bases at V and 3 bases at J, with 13 bases between.

The chain employs TRBV6-1 and TRBJ1-5; TRBD1 matches at 7 bases. The ends lost 2 bases at V and 0 bases at J; junction bases unmatched: 19. Germline-derived CDR1 and CDR2 are MNHNS and SASEGT. There are 21 residues in the CDR3. This chain's CDR3 is CASSEWVTGLSTSYSNQPQHF. The DNA of the CDR3 is TGTGCCAGCAGTGAATGGGTGACAGGGTTGTCAACATCTTATAGCAATCAGCCCCAGCATTTT.

V and J are TRBV19 and TRBJ1-2; no clear D gene. Germline-derived CDR1 and CDR2 are LNHDA and SQIVND (reference sequence). Deletions cut 5 bases from V and 9 bases from J, with 13 bases between. The length of the CDR3 is 12 residues. The CDR3 bases are TGTGCCAGTAGTTCAGGAAGCTTGCGCTACACCTTC. Its protein product is CASSSGSLRYTF.

This clone was detected only once. The rearrangement uses TRBV29-1 and TRBJ1-2; 7 positions match TRBD1. Germline V lookup: CDR1 SQVTM, CDR2 ANQGSEA. CDR3 length: 15 amino acids. J was trimmed by 2 bases and V by 3 bases; bases with no gene match: 9. As DNA, the CDR3 is TGCAGCGTTGAGTTATCCGGGACAGTAAACTATGGCTACACCTTC. This sequence encodes CSVELSGTVNYGYTF. Filled out from reference TRBV29-1 and TRBJ1-2, the complete variable domain reads SAVISQKPSRDICQRGTSLTIQCQVDSQVTMMFWYRQQPGQSLTLIATANQGSEATYESGFVIDKFPISRPNLTFSTLTVSNMSPEDSSIYLCSVELSGTVNYGYTFGSGTRLTVV.